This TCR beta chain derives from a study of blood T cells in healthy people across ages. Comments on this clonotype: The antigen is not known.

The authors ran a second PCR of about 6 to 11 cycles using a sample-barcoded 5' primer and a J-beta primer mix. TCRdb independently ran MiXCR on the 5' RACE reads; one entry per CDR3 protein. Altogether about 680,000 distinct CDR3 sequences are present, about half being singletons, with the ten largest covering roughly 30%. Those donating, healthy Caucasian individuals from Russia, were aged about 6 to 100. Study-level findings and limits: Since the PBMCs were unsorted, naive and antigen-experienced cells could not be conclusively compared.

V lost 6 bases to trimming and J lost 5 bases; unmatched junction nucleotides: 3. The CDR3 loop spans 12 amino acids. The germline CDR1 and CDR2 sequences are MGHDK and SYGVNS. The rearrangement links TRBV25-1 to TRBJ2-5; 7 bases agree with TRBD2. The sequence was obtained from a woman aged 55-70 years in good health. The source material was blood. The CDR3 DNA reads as TGTGCCAGCAGGGGAGGGAGCGAGACCCAGTACTTC. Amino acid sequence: CASRGGSETQYF.